A selection of T cell receptor beta chains follows, all from one sample in a study of T cell repertoires in cytomegalovirus infection. Which antigens these TCRs recognize remains unknown. TCRdb fed the reads into MiXCR, producing one record per CDR3 protein. The sample lists tens of thousands of distinct CDR3 sequences, 20% to 25% seen once, with 15% to 20% in the top ten. Specimen: PBMCs, sequenced either directly or after in vitro stimulation (not recorded which). These receptors were obtained from a human donor in good health (CMV status not recorded). Some clones in this sample may be carry-over from other donors' samples. CDR3s include the opening cysteine and the closing phenylalanine or tryptophan. The order of the fields is D gene, V gene, J gene, CDR3 protein. The D gene is left open where the match is weak.

>.|TRBV27|TRBJ2-6
CASSSHYSGANVLTF
>.|TRBV20-1|TRBJ2-7
CSARDSGTDVYEQYF
>.|TRBV7-2|TRBJ2-1
CASSLKFGERNEQFF
>.|TRBV12-3/TRBV12-4|TRBJ1-2
CASSLNPRGGTFGGYTF
>TRBD1|TRBV6-9|TRBJ1-1
CASSYSCLGQGCTEAFF
>.|TRBV12-3/TRBV12-4|TRBJ1-4
CASSPNPPGFFNEKLFF
>TRBD1|TRBV29-1|TRBJ2-7
CSVVYRDRGGYEQYF
>.|TRBV7-2|TRBJ2-3
CASSFLDWSDTQYF
>.|TRBV7-9|TRBJ2-7
CASSGRTAYEQYF
>.|TRBV28|TRBJ2-5
CASSPGGGTQYF
>TRBD2|TRBV14|TRBJ2-5
CARPTSGSIETQYF
>TRBD1|TRBV7-8|TRBJ1-1
CASSATQGAAEAFF
>.|TRBV5-1|TRBJ2-2
CASSLEGRGYTGELFF
>.|TRBV7-2|TRBJ2-7
CASSLFSREDEQYF
>.|TRBV10-3|TRBJ2-7
CAISESEGLGSYEQYF